The clone carrying this T cell receptor (beta chain) was seen repeatedly, ten times or more. Amplification of TCR beta CDR3 regions was performed using RNA transcripts as template. The study used the HTBI primer set for a first-round RT-PCR of the TCR CDR3. One entry per CDR3 protein results from TCRdb running MiXCR on the multiplex PCR reads. The top ten clones hold roughly 8.3% of a sample with 750,000 to 950,000 distinct CDR3 sequences, 38% of them seen once. The V end lost 0 bases, the J end lost 0 bases, and 9 bases lay between the germline ends. Germline loops: CDR1 SEHNR, CDR2 FQNEAQ (reference sequence). The CDR3 covers 15 residues. This entry is derived from a study of T cells in Graves' hyperthyroidism and ophthalmopathy.

The clonotype comes from a man younger than 35 with Graves' hyperthyroidism. V gene TRBV7-9 combines with J gene TRBJ2-7, with D uncertain. Sequences were obtained from blood. The CDR3 loop is CASSLATESSYEQYF. In DNA form, the CDR3 reads TGTGCCAGCAGCTTAGCGACGGAGAGCTCCTACGAGCAGTACTTC.